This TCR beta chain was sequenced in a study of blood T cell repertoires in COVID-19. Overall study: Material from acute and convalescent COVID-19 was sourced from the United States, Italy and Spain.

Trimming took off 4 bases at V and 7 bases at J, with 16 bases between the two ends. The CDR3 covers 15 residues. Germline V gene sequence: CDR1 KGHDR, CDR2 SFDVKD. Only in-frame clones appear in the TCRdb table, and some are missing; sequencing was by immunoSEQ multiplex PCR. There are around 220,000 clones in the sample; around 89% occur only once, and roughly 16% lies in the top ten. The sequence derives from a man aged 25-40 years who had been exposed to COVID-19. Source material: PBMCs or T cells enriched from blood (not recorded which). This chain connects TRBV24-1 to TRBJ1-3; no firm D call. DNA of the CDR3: TGTGCCACCAGTGAATATGGGTTGGCGCGGAACACCATATATTTT. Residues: CATSEYGLARNTIYF.